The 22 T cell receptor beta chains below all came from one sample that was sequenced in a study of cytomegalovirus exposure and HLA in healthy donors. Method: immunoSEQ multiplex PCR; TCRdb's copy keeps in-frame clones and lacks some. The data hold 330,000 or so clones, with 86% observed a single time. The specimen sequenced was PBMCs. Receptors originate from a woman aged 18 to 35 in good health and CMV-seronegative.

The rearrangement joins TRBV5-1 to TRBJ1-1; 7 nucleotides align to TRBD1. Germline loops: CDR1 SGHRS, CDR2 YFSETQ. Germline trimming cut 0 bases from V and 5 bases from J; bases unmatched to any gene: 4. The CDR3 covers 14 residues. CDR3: CASSLGQGKTEAFF. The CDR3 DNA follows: TGCGCCAGCAGCTTGGGACAGGGTAAGACTGAAGCTTTCTTT. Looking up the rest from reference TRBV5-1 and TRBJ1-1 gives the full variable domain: KAGVTQTPRYLIKTRGQQVTLSCSPISGHRSVSWYQQTPGQGLQFLFEYFSETQRNKGNFPGRFSGRQFSNSRSEMNVSTLELGDSALYLCASSLGQGKTEAFFGQGTRLTVV.

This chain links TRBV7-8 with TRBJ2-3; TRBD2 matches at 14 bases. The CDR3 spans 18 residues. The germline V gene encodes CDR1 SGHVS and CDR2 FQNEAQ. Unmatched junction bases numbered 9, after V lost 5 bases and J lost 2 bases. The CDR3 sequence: CASSAGTSGGQDTDTQYF. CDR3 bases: TGTGCCAGCAGCGCCGGGACTAGCGGGGGTCAAGACACAGATACGCAGTATTTT.

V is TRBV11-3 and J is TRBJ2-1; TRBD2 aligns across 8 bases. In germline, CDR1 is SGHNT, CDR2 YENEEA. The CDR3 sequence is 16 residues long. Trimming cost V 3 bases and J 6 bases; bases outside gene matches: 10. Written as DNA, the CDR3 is TGTGCCAGCAGCTTGGGGGCGGGAGGCCCAACCAATGAGCAGTTCTTC. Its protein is CASSLGAGGPTNEQFF. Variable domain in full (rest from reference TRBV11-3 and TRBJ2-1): EAGVVQSPRYKIIEKKQPVAFWCNPISGHNTLYWYLQNLGQGPELLIRYENEEAVDDSQLPKDRFSAERLKGVDSTLKIQPAELGDSAVYLCASSLGAGGPTNEQFFGPGTRLTVL.

The CDR3 sequence: CASSEQGTYEQYF. The CDR3 region has the DNA TGTGCCAGCAGTGAACAGGGAACCTACGAGCAGTACTTC. The V gene is TRBV21-1, the J gene TRBJ2-7; TRBD1 reflects the table's D call only, with no check against the DNA. TRBV21-1 is designated a pseudogene. CDR3 length: 13 residues.

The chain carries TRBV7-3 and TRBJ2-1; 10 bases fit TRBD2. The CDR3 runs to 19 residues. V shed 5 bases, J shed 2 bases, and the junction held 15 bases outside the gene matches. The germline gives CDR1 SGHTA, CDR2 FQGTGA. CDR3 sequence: CASSPATSGDSLTYNEQFF. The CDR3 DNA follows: TGTGCCAGCAGCCCAGCTACTAGCGGGGATAGTCTGACCTACAATGAGCAGTTCTTC.

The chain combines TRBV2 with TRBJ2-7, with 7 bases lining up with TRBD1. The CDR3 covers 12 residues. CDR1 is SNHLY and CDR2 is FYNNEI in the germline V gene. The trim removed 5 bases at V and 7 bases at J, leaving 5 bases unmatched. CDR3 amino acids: CASSLQGWEQYF. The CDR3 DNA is TGTGCCAGCAGTTTACAGGGGTGGGAGCAGTACTTC.

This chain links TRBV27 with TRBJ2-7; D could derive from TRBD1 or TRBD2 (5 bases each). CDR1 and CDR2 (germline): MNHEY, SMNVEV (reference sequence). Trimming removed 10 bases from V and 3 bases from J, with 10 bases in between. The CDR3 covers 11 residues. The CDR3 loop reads CATRERYEQYF. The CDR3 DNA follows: TGTGCCACCAGGGAGCGCTACGAGCAGTACTTC.

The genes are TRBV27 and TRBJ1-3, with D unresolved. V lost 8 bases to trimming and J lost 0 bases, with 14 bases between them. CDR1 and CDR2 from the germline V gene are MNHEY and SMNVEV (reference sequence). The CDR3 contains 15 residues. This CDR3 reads CASGTRLSSGNTIYF. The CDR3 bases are TGTGCCAGCGGAACCAGACTGAGCTCTGGAAACACCATATATTTT.

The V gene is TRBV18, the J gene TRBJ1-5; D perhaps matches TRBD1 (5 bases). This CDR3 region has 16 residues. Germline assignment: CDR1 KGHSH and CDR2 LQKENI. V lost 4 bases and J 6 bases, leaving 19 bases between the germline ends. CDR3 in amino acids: CASSRIGGGEGQPQHF. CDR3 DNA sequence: TGTGCCAGCTCACGCATCGGGGGGGGTGAGGGTCAGCCCCAGCATTTT.

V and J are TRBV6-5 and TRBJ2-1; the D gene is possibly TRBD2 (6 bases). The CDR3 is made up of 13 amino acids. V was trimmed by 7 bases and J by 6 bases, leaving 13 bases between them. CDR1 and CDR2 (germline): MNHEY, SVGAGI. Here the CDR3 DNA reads TGTGCCAGCATGGAGGGAGTCCCCAATGAGCAGTTCTTC. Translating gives CASMEGVPNEQFF.

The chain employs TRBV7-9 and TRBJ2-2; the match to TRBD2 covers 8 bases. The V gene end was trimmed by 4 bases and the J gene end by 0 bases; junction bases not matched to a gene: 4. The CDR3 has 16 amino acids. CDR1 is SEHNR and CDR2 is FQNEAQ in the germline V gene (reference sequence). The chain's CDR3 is CASSSALAANTGELFF. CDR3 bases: TGTGCCAGCAGCTCAGCACTAGCGGCGAACACCGGGGAGCTGTTTTTT.

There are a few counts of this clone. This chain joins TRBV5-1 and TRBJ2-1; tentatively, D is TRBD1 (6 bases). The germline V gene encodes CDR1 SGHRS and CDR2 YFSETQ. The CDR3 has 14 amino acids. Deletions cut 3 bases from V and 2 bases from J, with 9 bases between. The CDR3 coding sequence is TGCGCCAGCAGCTACAGGGACCCCTACAATGAGCAGTTCTTC. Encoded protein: CASSYRDPYNEQFF.

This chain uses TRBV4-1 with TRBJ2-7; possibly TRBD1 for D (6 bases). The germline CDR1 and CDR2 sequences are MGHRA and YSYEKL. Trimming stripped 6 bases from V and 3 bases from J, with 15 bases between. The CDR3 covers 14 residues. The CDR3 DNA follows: TGCGCCAGCAGACCAGCGCAGGGGAGCTACGAGCAGTACTTC. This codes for CASRPAQGSYEQYF.

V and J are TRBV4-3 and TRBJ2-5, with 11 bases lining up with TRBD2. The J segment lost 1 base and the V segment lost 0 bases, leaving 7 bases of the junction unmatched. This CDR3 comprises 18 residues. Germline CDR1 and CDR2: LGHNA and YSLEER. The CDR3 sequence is CASSQELAGGPVQETQYF. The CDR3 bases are TGCGCCAGCAGCCAAGAGTTAGCGGGAGGGCCTGTCCAAGAGACCCAGTACTTC.

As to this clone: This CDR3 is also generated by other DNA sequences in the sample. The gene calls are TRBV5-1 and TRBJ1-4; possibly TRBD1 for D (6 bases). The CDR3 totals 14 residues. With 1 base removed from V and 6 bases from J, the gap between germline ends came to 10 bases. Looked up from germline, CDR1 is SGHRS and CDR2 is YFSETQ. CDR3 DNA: TGCGCCAGCAGCTTGAGGGGGGGCGATGAAAAACTGTTTTTT. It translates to CASSLRGGDEKLFF.

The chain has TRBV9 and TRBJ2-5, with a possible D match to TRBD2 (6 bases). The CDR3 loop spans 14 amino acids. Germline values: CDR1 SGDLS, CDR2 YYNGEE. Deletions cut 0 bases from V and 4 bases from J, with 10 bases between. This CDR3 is CASSVAGARETQYF. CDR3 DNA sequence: TGTGCCAGCAGCGTAGCGGGAGCGAGAGAGACCCAGTACTTC.

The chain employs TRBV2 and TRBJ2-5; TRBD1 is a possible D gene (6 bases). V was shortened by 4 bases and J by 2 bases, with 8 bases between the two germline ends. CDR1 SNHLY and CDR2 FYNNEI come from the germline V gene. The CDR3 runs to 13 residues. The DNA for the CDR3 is TGTGCCAGCAGTGGGACAGATCAAGAGACCCAGTACTTC. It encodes CASSGTDQETQYF.

CDR3 sequence (DNA): TGTGCCAGCAGGGTCGTAGTGAATGAAAAACTGTTTTTT. Translated, it gives CASRVVVNEKLFF. The chain recombines TRBV6-1 with TRBJ1-4; D gene uncertain. Germline CDR1 and CDR2: MNHNS and SASEGT. CDR3 length equals 13 residues. V lost 6 bases and J lost 5, with 10 bases in between.

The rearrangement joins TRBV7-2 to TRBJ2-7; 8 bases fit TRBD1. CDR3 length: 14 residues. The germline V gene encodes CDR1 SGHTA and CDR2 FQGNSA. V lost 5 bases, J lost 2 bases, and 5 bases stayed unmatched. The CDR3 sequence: CASSRGQGPYEQYF. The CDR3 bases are TGTGCCAGCAGCCGAGGACAGGGTCCCTACGAGCAGTACTTC.

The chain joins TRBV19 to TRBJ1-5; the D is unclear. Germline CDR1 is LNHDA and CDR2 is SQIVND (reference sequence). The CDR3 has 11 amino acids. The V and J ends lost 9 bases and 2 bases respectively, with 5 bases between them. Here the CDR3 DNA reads TGTGCCAGCGGGGGCAATCAGCCCCAGCATTTT. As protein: CASGGNQPQHF.

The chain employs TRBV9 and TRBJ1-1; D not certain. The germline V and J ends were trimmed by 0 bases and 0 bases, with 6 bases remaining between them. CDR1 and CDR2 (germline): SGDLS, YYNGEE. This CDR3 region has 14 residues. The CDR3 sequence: CASSVDLVNTEAFF. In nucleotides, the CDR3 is TGTGCCAGCAGCGTAGACTTGGTGAACACTGAAGCTTTCTTT.

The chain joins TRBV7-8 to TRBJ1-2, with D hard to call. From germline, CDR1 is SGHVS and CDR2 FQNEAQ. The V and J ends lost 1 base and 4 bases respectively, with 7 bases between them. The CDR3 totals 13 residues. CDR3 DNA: TGTGCCAGCAGCTTAGACAGCCTCTATGGCTACACCTTC. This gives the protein CASSLDSLYGYTF.